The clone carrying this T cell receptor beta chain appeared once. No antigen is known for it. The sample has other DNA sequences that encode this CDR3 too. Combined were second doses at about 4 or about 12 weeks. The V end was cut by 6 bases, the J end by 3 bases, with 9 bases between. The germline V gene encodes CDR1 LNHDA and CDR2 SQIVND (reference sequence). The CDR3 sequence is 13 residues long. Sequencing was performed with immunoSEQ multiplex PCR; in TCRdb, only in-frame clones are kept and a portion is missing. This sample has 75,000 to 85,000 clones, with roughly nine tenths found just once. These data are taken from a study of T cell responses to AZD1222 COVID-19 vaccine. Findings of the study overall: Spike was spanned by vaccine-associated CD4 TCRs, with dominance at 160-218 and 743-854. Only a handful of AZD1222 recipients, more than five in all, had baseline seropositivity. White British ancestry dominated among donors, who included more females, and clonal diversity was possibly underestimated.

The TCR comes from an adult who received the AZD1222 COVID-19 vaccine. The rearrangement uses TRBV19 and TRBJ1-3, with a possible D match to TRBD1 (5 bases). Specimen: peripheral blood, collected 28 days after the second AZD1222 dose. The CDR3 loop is CASSGQGGNTIYF. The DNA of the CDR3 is TGTGCCAGTAGCGGGCAGGGTGGAAACACCATATATTTT.